This T cell receptor (beta chain) appears in the sequencing data of a study of cytomegalovirus exposure and HLA in healthy donors. This CDR3 has 16 residues. The V end lost 1 base, the J end lost 5 bases, and 17 bases lay between the germline ends. Germline V lookup: CDR1 SGHAT, CDR2 FQNNGV. In the PCR, 60 Vbeta and 13 Jbeta primers were used. Sequencing used immunoSEQ multiplex PCR; TCRdb keeps in-frame clones, though not all of them. The sample shows 130,000 or so clones, 75% to 85% of them seen only once. Material: PBMCs. The genes are TRBV11-2 and TRBJ1-2; perhaps TRBD1 as D (6 bases). This receptor was taken from a male donor in good health and CMV-seronegative. CDR3 protein: CASSLAGDLREYGYTF. In nucleotides, the CDR3 is TGTGCCAGCAGCTTAGCAGGGGACCTAAGGGAATATGGCTACACCTTC.